This TCR beta chain was profiled in a study of vaccination effects on CD4 cells after COVID-19. Method: immunoSEQ multiplex PCR; TCRdb's copy keeps in-frame clones and lacks some. The table records about 24,000 clones, roughly two thirds of them present only once. ViraFEST assay sequencing came after antigen-specific CD4+ T cells were expanded with viral peptide pools. Culture proceeded for more than 8 days, and CD4+ T cells were then isolated. Subjects were given two BNT162b2 or mRNA-1273 vaccine doses. Germline CDR1 reads LNHDA; CDR2 reads SQIVND (reference sequence). With 6 bases removed from V and 2 bases from J, the gap between germline ends came to 17 bases. The CDR3 is 15 residues long. As for this clone: The antigen is not known.

This clonotype was obtained from a human donor who received a COVID-19 vaccine. Here the sequenced sample was CD4+ T cells from PBMCs cultured with SARS-CoV-2 spike peptides, taken after COVID-19 vaccination. The chain has TRBV19 and TRBJ2-7; no clear D. The CDR3 DNA is TGTGCCAGTAGGACGGTCGCAACTACCCCCTACGAGCAGTACTTC. The encoded protein is CASRTVATTPYEQYF.